A selection of T cell receptor beta chains follows, all from one sample in a study of OX40 agonist ivuxolimab in advanced cancers. Generated by immunoSEQ multiplex PCR, the TCRdb table keeps only in-frame clones and is missing some. The sample carries roughly 30,000 clones, about 88% recorded once. The source was CD4+ or CD8+ T cells sorted from blood, collected in a trial of the OX40 agonist ivuxolimab. The receptors derive from an adult with an advanced solid tumor such as melanoma, head and neck, liver or kidney cancer. Each CDR3 is given with its conserved first and last residue. D genes are given only for firm matches. Where a row states a size, it is once, few, many or the class of an expanded clone; other rows omit it.

TRBD2	-	TRBV14	18	TRBJ2-7	TGTGCCAGCAGCCAAGACCCCCACCCGGGACTAGCGGACTACGAGCAGTACTTC	CASSQDPHPGLADYEQYF
-	-	TRBV28	12	TRBJ2-5	TGTGCCAGCAGTTTTCCCCGGGGGACCCAGTACTTC	CASSFPRGTQYF
-	-	TRBV19	16	TRBJ2-7	TGTGCCAGTAGTATAGGGGAACATCCCGGTAGCTACGAGCAGTACTTC	CASSIGEHPGSYEQYF
TRBD1	once	TRBV7-9	16	TRBJ2-1	TGTGCCAGCAGCGCACGACAGGGTGAAGACTACAATGAGCAGTTCTTC	CASSARQGEDYNEQFF
-	-	TRBV2	13	TRBJ2-7	TGTGCCAGCAGTGAATGGATGTCCTACGAGCAGTACTTC	CASSEWMSYEQYF
TRBD2	-	TRBV6-6	15	TRBJ2-5	TGTGCCAGCAGTTACGGGGCGGGAGGGGGATTTCGTGAGTACTTC	CASSYGAGGGFREYF
TRBD2	once	TRBV7-3	16	TRBJ2-1	TGTGCCAGCAGCGCCGGGACTAGCGGTATGGGCAATGAGCAGTTCTTC	CASSAGTSGMGNEQFF
TRBD1	-	TRBV5-6	15	TRBJ1-3	TGTGCCAGCAGCTCCGGGACAGGGGCGGGAAACACCATATATTTT	CASSSGTGAGNTIYF
-	once	TRBV28	15	TRBJ1-2	TGTGCCAGCAGCCCACCGGACAGTACTAACTATGGCTACACCTTC	CASSPPDSTNYGYTF
-	-	TRBV27	12	TRBJ1-1	TGTGCCAGCAGTCCGGGGGGCACTAAAGCTTTCTTT	CASSPGGTKAFF
TRBD2	-	TRBV27	15	TRBJ2-5	TGTGCCAGCAGCACTGGGAGCGGGAGCCGGGAGACCCAGTACTTC	CASSTGSGSRETQYF
TRBD2	-	TRBV6-1	15	TRBJ2-5	TGTGCCAGCGGACTTGGTGCGGGAGCTCAAGAGACCCAGTACTTC	CASGLGAGAQETQYF
-	once	TRBV4-2	15	TRBJ1-1	TGTGCCAGCAGCCAAGGCTTACAGGCAAACACTGAAGCTTTCTTT	CASSQGLQANTEAFF
TRBD1	-	TRBV29-1	12	TRBJ1-2	TGCAGCGTCCGACAGGGGCGGAATGGCTACACCTTC	CSVRQGRNGYTF
TRBD1	-	TRBV6-5	14	TRBJ1-3	TGTGCCAGCAGTGGGACAGCCAAAGGAAACACCATATATTTT	CASSGTAKGNTIYF